This is a list of T cell receptor beta chains from one sample in a study of regulatory T cells in long-lasting Graves disease. TCRdb itself ran the multiplex PCR reads through MiXCR, one entry per CDR3 protein. The table has about 540,000 distinct CDR3 sequences, 13% seen once. These sequences were also reported in another study, on T cells in Graves' hyperthyroidism and ophthalmopathy.

Specimen: peripheral blood mononuclear cells (PBMCs), collected at new diagnosis, from a patient treated with antithyroid drugs. Receptors were obtained from a man under 40 with Graves disease. CDR3s include the opening cysteine and the closing phenylalanine or tryptophan. A D gene is named only where the DNA matches it firmly. A clone size is listed for some rows: how often the clone was seen (once, few, many), or a class if it is expanded.

TRBJ2-5,TRBD1,-,TRBV4-2,TGTGCCAGCAGCGCTAACAGGGGAGAGACCCAGTACTTC,CASSANRGETQYF
TRBJ2-1,TRBD2,-,TRBV24-1,TGTGCCACCAGTGAAAGCGGGACCCTCCTGAGGGCGAATGAGCAGTTCTTC,CATSESGTLLRANEQFF
TRBJ2-7,-,many,TRBV24-1,TGTGCCACCAAACGTGACCTCAGACCCCGCGAGCAGTACTTC,CATKRDLRPREQYF
TRBJ2-2,-,many,TRBV15,TGTGCCACCAGCAGAGGGGGATCTGCGGGGGAGCTGTTTTTT,CATSRGGSAGELFF
TRBJ2-3,TRBD2,many,TRBV3-1,TGTGCCAGCAGCCTACCTAGCGGTTCTAGCACAGATACGCAGTATTTT,CASSLPSGSSTDTQYF
TRBJ2-1,TRBD2,many,TRBV28,TGTGCCAGCAGTTTGTCGACTAGCGGGAAGGATGAGCAGTTCTTC,CASSLSTSGKDEQFF
TRBJ2-6,TRBD2,-,TRBV2,TGTGCCAGCAGGCCCCTAGCGGTCCAAGGCCCTGGGGCCAACGTCCTGACTTTC,CASRPLAVQGPGANVLTF
TRBJ1-6,-,few,TRBV20-1,TGCAGTGCTGGCAGGCCGGGGTCACCCCTCCACTTT,CSAGRPGSPLHF
TRBJ2-5,-,many,TRBV7-2,TGTGCCAGCAGACGGCCTTCAGGGGTCGAGACCCAGTACTTC,CASRRPSGVETQYF
TRBJ2-5,TRBD1,many,TRBV7-9,TGTGCCAGCAGCTTAGGACAGGGCCTACAAGAGACCCAGTACTTC,CASSLGQGLQETQYF
TRBJ2-7,TRBD2,many,TRBV12-3/TRBV12-4,TGTGCCAGCAGTCTTAACGTAGGCGGGACTATCTACGAGCAGTACTTC,CASSLNVGGTIYEQYF
TRBJ2-7,-,-,TRBV12-3/TRBV12-4,TGTGCCAGCAGTGATCCTCTTTTGGGCGGCTACGAGCAGTACTTC,CASSDPLLGGYEQYF
TRBJ2-1,-,many,TRBV14,TGTGCCAGCAGCCTCCAATGGGGGGGCGCTTCCTACAATGAGCAGTTCTTC,CASSLQWGGASYNEQFF
TRBJ1-5,-,many,TRBV6-2/TRBV6-3,TGTGCCAGCAGCGACGCGAAGGGGCTGTATCAGCCCCAGCATTTT,CASSDAKGLYQPQHF
TRBJ2-7,TRBD1,many,TRBV13,TGTGCCAGCAGCCGACAGGGGCTACGGACCGTCTACGAGCAGTACTTC,CASSRQGLRTVYEQYF
TRBJ1-2,-,few,TRBV7-9,TGTGCCAGCAGCCCTCCGGACGGTTCCTATGGCTACACCTTC,CASSPPDGSYGYTF
TRBJ2-3,-,many,TRBV10-3,TGTGCCATCACCCCGTACAGGGACGATACGCAGTATTTT,CAITPYRDDTQYF